The sequence of this T cell receptor beta chain was determined in a study of cytomegalovirus exposure and HLA in healthy donors (dated by TCRdb to about 2017). Study-level background: According to an earlier analysis of 587 of the donors, some 180 million T cells yielded 100 million or so unique TCR beta sequences and about 280 Gb of sequence data. About 300 gigabases of sequencing data and tens of millions of unique TCR sequences were included in an early release covering over 600 HLA-typed donors. Of the 300 to 500 genotyped donors, more than 75% were placed in the genetic ancestry cluster associated with self-reported Caucasian donors. The study aimed to test whether cataloging public T cell receptors could reveal signatures of past pathogen exposure. The study profiled the T cell repertoires of hundreds of subjects by immunosequencing and related them to cytomegalovirus serostatus. In addition to the first cohort of 666 subjects, a separate validation cohort of approximately 130 different subjects was used. To predict cytomegalovirus infection status, the study brought together high-throughput TCR immunosequencing, statistical association of individual TCRs with disease status, and machine learning. A later analysis re-examined previously published TCR beta repertoires from roughly 720 donors and added high-resolution HLA genotyping to investigate patterns of TCR occurrence. The later analysis used no new phenotypic data to find candidate immune exposures, relying instead on TCR beta sequences and their occurrence across donors. In an earlier analysis of a few hundred of the donors, high-throughput TCR beta sequencing was used to judge whether each TCR beta V gene segment behaved as functional or pseudogenic. Donor age, sex, ethnicity and CMV serostatus were compiled alongside the repertoire data. In a later genetic analysis, genome-wide SNP genotypes for about 65% of the 666 donors were used, and that subset was treated as a discovery cohort. All discovery cohort repertoires had been generated on a single sequencing platform. Class I and class II HLA loci were covered by the typing at four-digit resolution. The number of donors typed differed by locus, with about 629-640 for A, B, C, DRB1 and DQB1, around 560 for DQA1, approximately 580 for DPA1, and around 430 for DPB1. About five DR-DQ haplotypes were treated as single units for association and clustering because of strong linkage in the cohort. On average, around 200,000 unique TCR beta nucleotide sequences were sequenced per donor among several hundred genotyped donors of the cohort, with roughly 19% of those sequences being non-productive. Broader findings and caveats from the paper: According to the authors, the approach could potentially be generalized to other disease states and immunological phenotypes. In a later analysis, around 15,000 TCR beta sequences were associated with specific HLA alleles at a false discovery rate of 0.05. A few of the identified cytomegalovirus-associated TCR beta chains were confirmed in vitro to be specific for cytomegalovirus antigens. While some public TCRs were present in many individuals, most TCR sequences turned up only very rarely across donors. Compared with the roughly 710-donor mean, donors in an Asian-associated ancestry cluster had fewer N-insertions in productive TCRs, according to a later genetic analysis. A later analysis found that HLA-associated TCR beta chains were more clonally expanded and had lower generation probabilities than equally common non-associated chains. Linkage disequilibrium might explain the correlated functional status among segregating V segments, but an unknown experimental factor could not be excluded. A cluster of highly shared sequence variants was judged likely to be a technical artifact of the sequencing pipeline. The study listed approximately 150 TCR beta chains as associated with cytomegalovirus. Broadly in line with IMGT annotations, most TCR beta V segments showed up in productive rearrangements about 90% or about 30% of the time in an earlier analysis of several hundred of the donors. A further reported finding was that TCR beta sequences accurately predicted the HLA-A and HLA-B alleles for most subjects in the first cohort. The classifier was reported to diagnose cytomegalovirus status with high specificity and sensitivity in both the original and validation cohorts. Immune exposure information for the cohort was limited to CMV serostatus. The cohort was sequenced for TCR beta chains only, and without alpha or paired-chain data the features that could be detected were limited. A later analysis found that most CMV-associated TCR beta chains appeared HLA-restricted, with HLA associations seemingly driven largely by CMV exposure. The earlier analysis of some 540 of the donors excluded 15 to 20 rarely observed V segments, including chromosome 9 orphons, because counts were too low. In a later analysis, the rate of TCR association differed among HLA loci, with DRB1 alleles having the most associated TCRs and HLA-C alleles having the fewest. Because HLA typing was unavailable for some donors at each locus, only the typed subset was used in association tests. An association between a missense DCLRE1C variant and V-gene and J-gene trimming of TCR beta chains was found in a later genetic analysis and replicated in an independent cohort. A later analysis reported that several top co-occurrence clusters appeared linked to parvovirus B19, influenza, CMV and Epstein-Barr virus. Assigning TCR associations to individual alleles was difficult when HLA alleles, especially DR and DQ, strongly co-occurred. Sequencing depth was assumed to be roughly uniform across donors in the presence/absence analyses, though that assumption may not hold.

Receptors were amplified or captured by the immunoSEQ multiplex PCR assay. For the multiplex PCR, a mixture combining 60 forward primers for TCR Vbeta segments and 13 reverse primers for TCR Jbeta segments was used. Amplification of the CDR3 region of rearranged TCR beta genes was performed with a multiplex PCR assay on genomic DNA. Amplified TCR beta libraries were sequenced as 87-base-pair reads on the Illumina HiSeq System. From the authors' description of their analysis: A later analysis counted tens of millions of unique TCR beta chains across the 690 or so repertoires, and 10 million to 12 million of these chains were shared by at least two donors. Raw reads were error-corrected and collapsed into unique sequences with a nearest-neighbor algorithm that merged closely related sequences to remove PCR and sequencing errors. Alignment of CDR3 sequences to IMGT reference sequences was used to assign V, D and J gene segments. For a sequence to be retained, at least a six-nucleotide match to both a V gene segment and a J gene segment was required. Rearrangements were classified as productive when the CDR3 lacked stop codons and remained in frame with V and J, and all other rearrangements were classified as non-productive. CDR3 was defined by IMGT convention, running from the second conserved V-encoded cysteine to the conserved J-encoded phenylalanine. Sequences without an unambiguous match to a single V gene segment were excluded from the earlier analysis of 450 to 750 of the donors. In an earlier analysis of about 590 of the donors, a V segment was called functional when productive rearrangements were above 56.7%, and segregating when the standard deviation between donors exceeded 5%. A statistical classification framework was developed to diagnose cytomegalovirus status using the catalog of TCR beta chain sequences. In a later analysis, V and J genes were assigned by comparing TCR nucleotide sequences against IMGT/GENE-DB human TR gene sequences. The TCRdist pipeline was used in a later analysis to assign CDR3 sequences and most-parsimonious VDJ recombination scenarios. A later analysis defined each TCR beta chain by its CDR3 amino acid sequence plus V-gene family, and excluded reads lacking a unique V-gene family. In a later analysis, some 600 highly shared, low-generation-probability nucleotide sequences were removed to address suspected cross-contamination and a sequencing artifact. In a later analysis, a clonal expansion index was calculated for each public chain from normalized within-repertoire ranks of inferred template counts. In a later analysis, generation probabilities were computed using a VDJ recombination model fitted to out-of-frame rearrangements, and the results were checked against IGoR. Hypergeometric tests were used in a later analysis to score TCR-TCR, TCR-HLA and TCR-CMV co-occurrence, with a repertoire-size bias correction applied to the TCR pairs. False discovery rates were estimated in a later analysis by permuting HLA or CMV assignments 20 times. In a later analysis, co-occurring TCRs were grouped using DBSCAN, and TCRdist sequence similarity was added for clustering within HLA-allele-positive subsets. Repertoires with fewer than 30,000 or more than 120,000 public chains were left out of co-occurrence clustering, as were five repertoires with anomalous nucleotide sharing. Entries here come from immuneACCESS through TCRdb and include only in-frame sequences with V and J called. Some clones fail to appear in such tables; in the studies checked, an unresolved V gene covers under half of the shortfall, and the cause of the remainder is unknown. V, J and clone size are taken as reported in that table, and D and trimming were inferred from the DNA itself. The sample table shows roughly 150,000 clones, and approximately 61% are seen once. The top ten clones comprise about 1.5% of the sample.

The cohort comprised fewer than 700 healthy bone marrow donors. All cohort members were sampled while nominally healthy, although unrecorded immune exposures were likely present. CMV serostatus was positive for roughly 290 and negative for about 50% of the roughly 700 cohort members, and was not recorded for this donor. Each donor provided a peripheral blood sample, and peripheral blood mononuclear cells were used for TCR beta sequencing. Genomic DNA extraction from the blood cell samples was performed with the Qiagen DNeasy Blood Extraction Kit. About this clone itself: The antigen it binds to is not known. Base qualities are not recorded, but no much larger clone differs from it by a single base.

The sequencing input was PBMCs. The sequence was collected from a human donor in good health.

Here is the DNA: TGTGCCATCAGTGTAACAGCGAACACTGAAGCTTTCTTT. Its protein reads: CAISVTANTEAFF. Here the chain combines TRBV10-3 and TRBJ1-1, with no confident D gene call. Including the terminal cysteine and phenylalanine, the CDR3 comprises 13 residues. CDR3 DNA only is kept here, 39 bases in frame from base 1. CDR1 is given as ENHRY and CDR2 as SYGVKD, both from the germline V gene. V loses 4 bases, J loses 1 base, and the germline ends lie 7 bases apart.